The 19 T cell receptor beta chains reported below all come from one sample, sequenced in a study of blood T cells in healthy people across ages. The use of a sample-barcoded 5' primer and a J-beta primer mix characterized a second PCR of about 7 to 12 cycles. TCRdb re-derived calls from the 5' RACE reads in MiXCR, one entry per CDR3 protein. The table shows about 640,000 distinct CDR3 sequences, with around 43% occurring only once. Source material: blood. All receptors come from a man older than 75 in good health.

This sequence joins TRBV20-1 and TRBJ2-3, with 8 nucleotides matching TRBD2. CDR1 and CDR2 (germline): DFQATT, SNEGSKA (reference sequence). Unmatched junction bases numbered 6, after V lost 1 base and J lost 3 bases. The CDR3 totals 15 residues. This CDR3 is CSARAGGAGTDTQYF. In DNA form, the CDR3 reads TGCAGTGCTAGAGCCGGGGGGGCCGGAACAGATACGCAGTATTTT.

The chain carries TRBV11-3 and TRBJ1-2, with 8 bases matching TRBD1. The length of the CDR3 is 17 residues. Looked up from germline, CDR1 is SGHNT and CDR2 is YENEEA. The J segment lost 8 bases and the V segment lost 2 bases, leaving 16 bases of the junction unmatched. The CDR3, as DNA: TGTGCCAGCAGCTTAAGGTCCGAACAAAGGACAGGGCGAGGCTACACCTTC. This gives the protein CASSLRSEQRTGRGYTF.

The chain combines TRBV4-3 with TRBJ2-1; D remains unclear. The CDR3 has 14 amino acids. Trimming left V 1 base short and J 6 bases short, with 10 bases between. Germline lookup yields CDR1 LGHNA and CDR2 YSLEER. The CDR3 DNA follows: TGCGCCAGCAGCCAAGGTCCCACCTCCAATGAGCAGTTCTTC. Residues: CASSQGPTSNEQFF.

Of note for this clonotype: Its ends do not fully match the called genes, so a read error is possible. The V call is TRBV12-3 or TRBV12-4, the J call TRBJ2-3, with TRBD2 matching over 7 bases. This CDR3 has 14 amino acids. The CDR3 DNA reads TGTGCCAGCACCCCGGGAGTGGGAGGGGATATGCAGTATTTT. It encodes CASTPGVGGDMQYF.

This clonotype was detected only once. The genes are TRBV7-2 and TRBJ2-2; 9 bases agree with TRBD1. Germline loops: CDR1 SGHTA, CDR2 FQGNSA. The trim removed 8 bases at V and 5 bases at J, leaving 9 bases unmatched. The CDR3 is made up of 15 amino acids. CDR3 DNA: TGTGCCAGCCGCCGGGACAGGGAAACGACCGGGGAGCTGTTTTTT. This gives the protein CASRRDRETTGELFF.

This clonotype showed up many times. The chain employs TRBV20-1 and TRBJ2-7; 11 bases fit TRBD1. The CDR3 has 14 residues. The V gene's germline CDR1 is DFQATT and CDR2 SNEGSKA (reference sequence). After removal of 6 bases from V and 1 base from J, the junction contained 5 bases not matched to a gene. The CDR3 DNA sequence: TGCAGTGCCACGGGACAGGGGGATTCCTACGAGCAGTACTTC. Its protein product is CSATGQGDSYEQYF.

In this sample, this clonotype turned up a few times. The rearrangement uses TRBV6-2 or TRBV6-3 and TRBJ2-1; 9 nucleotides agree with TRBD2. Trimming cost V 6 bases and J 7 bases; bases outside gene matches: 7. Germline V gives CDR1 MNHEY, CDR2 SVGEGT. There are 14 residues in the CDR3. The CDR3: CASSRRGGANEQFF. As DNA, the CDR3 is TGTGCCAGCAGCAGACGCGGGGGGGCAAATGAGCAGTTCTTC.

J is TRBJ2-4 and V is TRBV5-6; 7 nucleotides line up with TRBD2. CDR3 length: 15 residues. After removal of 4 bases from V and 5 bases from J, the junction contained 9 bases not matched to a gene. Germline V lookup: CDR1 SGHDT, CDR2 YYEEEE. The CDR3 bases are TGTGCCAGCAGCGGCGGCGGGAGAGGGGAAAACATTCAGTACTTC. Translation gives CASSGGGRGENIQYF.

As for this clonotype: A much larger clone sits a single nucleotide away, making a read error possible. The V call is TRBV10-2, the J call TRBJ2-7; either TRBD1 or TRBD2 may supply D (5 bases each). The CDR3 is made up of 12 amino acids. Germline lookup yields CDR1 WSHSY and CDR2 SAAADI. The CDR3 region has the DNA TGCGCCAGTTCCCCTTCGAGGGAAAGACAGTCCTTC. This gives the protein CASSPSRERQSF.

V gene TRBV20-1 combines with J gene TRBJ2-1, with 8 bases that match TRBD1. Trimming removed 1 base from V and 5 bases from J; junction bases left unmatched: 10. The length of the CDR3 is 16 residues. Per the germline V gene, CDR1 is DFQATT and CDR2 is SNEGSKA (reference sequence). CDR3 sequence: CSARAVDRGKNNEQFF. CDR3 bases: TGCAGTGCTAGAGCGGTAGACAGGGGCAAAAACAATGAGCAGTTCTTC.

This clonotype was recorded a few times. V and J are TRBV6-5 and TRBJ1-3; D is unclear. The V end was cut by 6 bases, the J end by 3 bases, with 9 bases between. The CDR3 has 13 residues. Per germline, CDR1 MNHEY and CDR2 SVGAGI. CDR3 amino acids: CASRAPLGNTIYF. DNA for the CDR3: TGTGCCAGCAGAGCCCCGCTTGGAAACACCATATATTTT.

V and J are TRBV7-2 and TRBJ2-1; 8 bases fit TRBD2. The V gene's germline CDR1 is SGHTA and CDR2 FQGNSA. This CDR3 has 15 amino acids. The J segment lost 6 bases and the V segment lost 1 base, leaving 5 bases of the junction unmatched. CDR3 bases: TGTGCCAGCAGCTTAGGGGCGGGGGGCCTCAATGAGCAGTTCTTC. Its translation is CASSLGAGGLNEQFF.

The sample holds many counts of this clonotype. The V gene is TRBV29-1, the J gene TRBJ2-3; D unresolved. Germline V gene data show CDR1 as SQVTM and CDR2 as ANQGSEA. Trimming pared 4 bases from V and 5 bases from J, leaving 7 bases between. CDR3 length: 11 residues. CDR3 sequence (DNA): TGCAGCGTTGTTGGGTTAGATACGCAGTATTTT. Its protein product is CSVVGLDTQYF.

The rearrangement links TRBV10-3 to TRBJ2-3; no firm D call. V was trimmed by 4 bases and J by 2 bases, leaving 4 bases between them. CDR1 is ENHRY and CDR2 is SYGVKD in the germline V gene. The CDR3 is made up of 12 amino acids. In DNA form, the CDR3 reads TGTGCCATCAGTGGATACACAGATACGCAGTATTTT. Translating it yields CAISGYTDTQYF.

The sample holds many counts of this clonotype. This rearrangement joins TRBV29-1 to TRBJ2-1, with no clear D. The CDR3 has 11 amino acids. Germline CDR1 SQVTM, CDR2 ANQGSEA. V was shortened by 7 bases and J by 6 bases, with 10 bases between the two germline ends. The CDR3 DNA follows: TGCAGCGGAGGTAGGGCCAATGAGCAGTTCTTC. This sequence encodes CSGGRANEQFF.

A few counts support this clonotype. The rearrangement joins TRBV6-6 to TRBJ1-5; D perhaps matches TRBD1 (6 bases). The CDR3 covers 15 residues. CDR1 and CDR2 from the germline V gene are MNHNY and SVGAGI (reference sequence). V lost 6 bases, J lost 6 bases, and 18 bases lay in between. CDR3 DNA sequence: TGTGCCAGCAGCCCGATGACAGGCCCGCGTCAGCCCCAGCATTTT. Translating gives CASSPMTGPRQPQHF.

This sequence joins TRBV27 and TRBJ1-1; D call uncertain. The CDR3 loop spans 15 amino acids. Trimming took off 2 bases at V and 5 bases at J, with 15 bases between the two ends. Germline CDR1 MNHEY, CDR2 SMNVEV (reference sequence). As DNA, the CDR3 is TGTGCCAGCAGTTTAAGGGCGCCGGGAACTACTGAAGCTTTCTTT. Its translation: CASSLRAPGTTEAFF.

This sequence joins TRBV28 and TRBJ2-3, with TRBD2 identical over 11 bases. With 6 bases clipped from V and 2 bases from J, the junction kept 7 bases outside the gene matches. This CDR3 comprises 16 residues. Germline-derived CDR1 and CDR2 are MDHEN and SYDVKM. In DNA form, the CDR3 reads TGTGCCAGCAGATCCGGGACTAGCGGCTTCACAGATACGCAGTATTTT. Protein sequence: CASRSGTSGFTDTQYF.

Comment on this clonotype: A much larger clonotype is one base distant, so this may be a read error. The rearrangement joins TRBV27 to TRBJ2-3; D is uncertain. The germline CDR1 and CDR2 sequences are MNHEY and SMNVEV (reference sequence). This CDR3 contains 14 residues. CDR3 coding DNA: TGTGCCTGCAGTTTTTCTCGGAACACAGATACGCAGTATTTT. The encoded protein is CACSFSRNTDTQYF.